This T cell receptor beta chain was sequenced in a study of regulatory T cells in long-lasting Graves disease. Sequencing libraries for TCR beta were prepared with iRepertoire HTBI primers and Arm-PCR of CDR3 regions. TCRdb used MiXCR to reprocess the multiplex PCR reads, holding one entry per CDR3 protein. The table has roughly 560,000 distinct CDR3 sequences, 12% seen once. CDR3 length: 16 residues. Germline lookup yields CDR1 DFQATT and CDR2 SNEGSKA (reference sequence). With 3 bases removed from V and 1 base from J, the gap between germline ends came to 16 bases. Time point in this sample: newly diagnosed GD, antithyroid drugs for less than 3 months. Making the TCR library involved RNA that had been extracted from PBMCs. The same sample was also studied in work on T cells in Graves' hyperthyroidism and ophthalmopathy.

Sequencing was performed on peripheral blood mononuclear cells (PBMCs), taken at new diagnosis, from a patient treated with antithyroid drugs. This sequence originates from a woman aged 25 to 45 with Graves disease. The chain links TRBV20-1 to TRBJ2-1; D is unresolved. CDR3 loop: CSARVGGHGSYNEQFF. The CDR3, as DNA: TGCAGTGCTAGGGTGGGTGGCCATGGGTCCTACAATGAGCAGTTCTTC.